A selection of T cell receptor beta chains follows, all from one sample in a study of cytomegalovirus exposure and HLA in healthy donors. Data came from immunoSEQ multiplex PCR; TCRdb stores just in-frame clones and leaves some out. This table holds about 120,000 clones, over 8.5% found once. Sequencing used PBMCs. The receptors here all came from a woman aged 40 to 50 in good health and CMV-seropositive. Both conserved end residues are part of each CDR3.

>TRBV5-1
CASSWTGGGGANVLTF
>TRBV19
CAAGKAEQYF
>TRBV6-5
CASSRGTEDRAFF
>TRBV10-3
CAISDDRGTAEAFF
>TRBV23-1
CASSFQEGAEGYTF
>TRBV4-1
CASSHLVGQHYGYTF
>TRBV4-2
CASSQDRAGGEQFF
>TRBV9
CASSVAPGYEQYF
>TRBV21-1
CASSTPPGFPRRQPQHF
>TRBV5-1
CASSLKQTEAFF
>TRBV5-1
CASSLTATGEKLFF
>TRBV19
CASSQNLFTNTEAFF
>TRBV6-5
CASSRGETLHF
>TRBV14
CASSQGSYQETQYF
>TRBV7-9
CASSGARWDTQYF
>TRBV7-9
CASSLWDRGPYKGYTF
>TRBV6-6
CASSPTAGNQPQHF
>TRBV11-3
CASSLGRDREAFF
>TRBV5-8
CASSPRERVTDTQYF
>TRBV7-9
CASSLAGGLSTEAFF
>TRBV6-6
CASSSLPNQPQHF
>TRBV25-1
CASSDEGSRGNTEAFF
>TRBV25-1
CASSESGQGRVDEQYF
>TRBV10-2
CASRAGTGGTGELFF
>TRBV9
CASSPRTGISYEQYF
>TRBV5-1
CASSSEYEQYF
>TRBV5-1
CASRLSGALSYGYTF
>TRBV7-2
CASSFSLRETQYF
>TRBV7-9
CASSTRSQGDYGYTF
>TRBV7-9
CASSLGVEGYF
>TRBV9
CASSAGARSGANVLTF
>TRBV30
CAWSSETQYF
>TRBV18
CASSPVTGSERGYTF
>TRBV5-1
CASRQGLSGNTIYF
>TRBV2
CASSEAGRANEKLFF
>TRBV2
CASSMREDGNQPQHF
>TRBV6-6
CASSSRGMVDTEAFF
>TRBV5-5
CASSLVQYTDTQYF
>TRBV28
CASSLWTGNTEAFF
>TRBV30
CAWKRGGKTQYF
>TRBV7-9
CASSFAGTGELFF